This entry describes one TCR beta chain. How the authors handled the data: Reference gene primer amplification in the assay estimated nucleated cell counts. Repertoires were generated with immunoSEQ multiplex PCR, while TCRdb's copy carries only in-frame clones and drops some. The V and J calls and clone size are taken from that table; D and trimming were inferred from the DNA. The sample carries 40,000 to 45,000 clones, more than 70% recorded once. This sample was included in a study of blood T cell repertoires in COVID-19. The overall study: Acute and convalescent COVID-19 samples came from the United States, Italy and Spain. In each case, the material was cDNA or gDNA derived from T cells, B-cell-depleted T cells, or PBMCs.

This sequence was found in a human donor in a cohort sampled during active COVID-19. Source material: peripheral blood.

CDR3 residues: CASSDRGGLGTEAFF. CDR3 nucleotide sequence: TGCGCCAGCAGTGATAGGGGAGGCCTCGGAACTGAAGCTTTCTTT. The V and J genes are TRBV10-1 and TRBJ1-1; tentatively, D is TRBD1 (5 bases). The CDR3 contains 15 residues. Trimming removed 3 bases at V and 5 bases at J, with 16 bases between. In germline, CDR1 is WNHNN, CDR2 SYGVQD (reference sequence).